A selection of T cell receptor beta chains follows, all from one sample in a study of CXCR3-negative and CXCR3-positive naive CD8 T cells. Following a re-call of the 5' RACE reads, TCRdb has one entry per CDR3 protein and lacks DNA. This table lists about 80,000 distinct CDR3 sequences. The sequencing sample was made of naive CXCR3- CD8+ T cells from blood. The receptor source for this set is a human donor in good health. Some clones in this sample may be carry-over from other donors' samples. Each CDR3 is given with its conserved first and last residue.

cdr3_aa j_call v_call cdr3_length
CASSLEGVGTEAFF TRBJ1-1 TRBV5-1 14
CASSLVPRNSLYEQYF TRBJ2-7 TRBV7-2 16
CASRIATGNYEQYF TRBJ2-7 TRBV7-2 14
CASSPRGFLGNEQFF TRBJ2-1 TRBV4-1 15
CASSDLNEGAPYEQYF TRBJ2-7 TRBV6-2/TRBV6-3 16
CASSYGREGEQYF TRBJ2-7 TRBV6-2/TRBV6-3 13
CASSPLTGMGNEQFF TRBJ2-1 TRBV18 15
CSVEDLGLADQDTQYF TRBJ2-3 TRBV29-1 16
CASSLTGDGYTF TRBJ1-2 TRBV7-2 12
CASSSPYNEQFF TRBJ2-1 TRBV13 12
CASSFTGAYEQYF TRBJ2-7 TRBV5-1 13